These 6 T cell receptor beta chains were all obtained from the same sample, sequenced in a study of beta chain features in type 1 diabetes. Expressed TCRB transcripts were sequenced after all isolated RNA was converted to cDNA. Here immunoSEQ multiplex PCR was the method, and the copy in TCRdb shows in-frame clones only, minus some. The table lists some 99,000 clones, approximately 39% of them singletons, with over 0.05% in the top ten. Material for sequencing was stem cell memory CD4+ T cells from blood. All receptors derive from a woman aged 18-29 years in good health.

Here the CDR3 reads CASSVAGPDTQYF. CDR3 sequence (DNA): TGTGCCAGCAGCGTAGCGGGACCAGATACGCAGTATTTT. The genes are TRBV7-3 and TRBJ2-3; 8 bases are a match to TRBD2. V lost 5 bases, J lost 4 bases, and 2 bases stayed unmatched. CDR3 length: 13 amino acids. The germline gives CDR1 SGHTA, CDR2 FQGTGA. The full variable domain, completed using reference TRBV7-3 and TRBJ2-3, is GAGVSQTPSNKVTEKGKYVELRCDPISGHTALYWYRQSLGQGPEFLIYFQGTGAADDSGLPNDRFFAVRPEGSVSTLKIQRTERGDSAVYLCASSVAGPDTQYFGPGTRLTVL.

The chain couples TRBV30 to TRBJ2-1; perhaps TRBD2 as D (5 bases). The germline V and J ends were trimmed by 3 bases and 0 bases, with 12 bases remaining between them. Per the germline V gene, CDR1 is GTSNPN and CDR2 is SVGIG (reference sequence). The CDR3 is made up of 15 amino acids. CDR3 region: CAWRVRGYSYNEQFF. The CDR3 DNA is TGTGCCTGGAGAGTTAGAGGGTACTCCTACAATGAGCAGTTCTTC. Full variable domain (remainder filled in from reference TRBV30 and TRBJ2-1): SQTIHQWPATLVQPVGSPLSLECTVEGTSNPNLYWYRQAAGRGLQLLFYSVGIGQISSEVPQNLSASRPQDRQFILSSKKLLLSDSGFYLCAWRVRGYSYNEQFFGPGTRLTVL.

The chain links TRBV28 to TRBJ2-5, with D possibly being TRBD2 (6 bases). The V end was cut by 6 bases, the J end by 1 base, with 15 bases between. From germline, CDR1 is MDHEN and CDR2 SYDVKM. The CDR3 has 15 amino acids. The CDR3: CASRSAGLSQETQYF. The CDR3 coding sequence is TGTGCCAGCAGATCAGCGGGCCTGAGCCAAGAGACCCAGTACTTC. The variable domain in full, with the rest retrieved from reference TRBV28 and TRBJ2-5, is DVKVTQSSRYLVKRTGEKVFLECVQDMDHENMFWYRQDPGLGLRLIYFSYDVKMKEKGDIPEGYSVSREKKERFSLILESASTNQTSMYLCASRSAGLSQETQYFGPGTRLLVL.

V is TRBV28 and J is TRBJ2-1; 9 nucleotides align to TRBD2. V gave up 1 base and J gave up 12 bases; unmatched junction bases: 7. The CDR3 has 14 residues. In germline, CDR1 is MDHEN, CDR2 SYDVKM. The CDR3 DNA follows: TGTGCCAGCAGTTTATTGGCTAGCGGGAAGGTGCAGTTCTTC. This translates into CASSLLASGKVQFF.

CDR3 bases: TGTGCCAGCAGTGAACAGGGGGCAAATGAAAAACTGTTTTTT. Its protein product is CASSEQGANEKLFF. The chain uses TRBV25-1 and TRBJ1-4, with TRBD1 matching 8 bases. Looked up from germline, CDR1 is MGHDK and CDR2 is SYGVNS. V lost 2 bases, J lost 5 bases, and 1 base stayed unmatched. The CDR3 is 14 residues long.

CDR3 sequence reads: CATSREHRHEQYF. DNA of the CDR3: TGTGCCACCAGCAGAGAGCACAGGCACGAGCAGTACTTC. The chain employs TRBV15 and TRBJ2-7, with a possible D match to TRBD1 (5 bases). V was pared by 0 bases and J by 5 bases, with 8 bases between. Germline V gene data show CDR1 as LNHNV and CDR2 as YYDKDF (reference sequence). The CDR3 has 13 amino acids.